This T cell receptor (beta chain) was documented in a study of blood T cell repertoires in COVID-19. Whole-study context: Material from acute and convalescent COVID-19 was sourced from the United States, Italy and Spain. The cDNA or gDNA used as material had been derived from T cells, B-cell-depleted T cells, or PBMCs.

Produced via immunoSEQ multiplex PCR; TCRdb's table is partial and in-frame only. The repertoire consists of around 190,000 clones, with roughly 83% occurring once and the leading ten covering roughly 3.2%. Participant age was about 18 to 89 years, and participants resided in 24 US areas. This clone has only a few counts. In germline, CDR1 is ENHRY, CDR2 SYGVKD. V was shortened by 3 bases and J by 3 bases, with 11 bases between the two germline ends. There are 15 residues in the CDR3. Sequencing was performed on PBMCs or T cells enriched from blood (not recorded which). The rearrangement uses TRBV10-3 and TRBJ2-2; no clear D gene. The source is a woman aged 30 to 39 who had recovered from COVID-19. The CDR3 spells CAISDTREDTGELFF. The CDR3 coding sequence is TGTGCCATCAGTGATACCAGAGAGGACACCGGGGAGCTGTTTTTT.